This T cell receptor beta chain was sequenced in a study of tumor and adjacent non-tumor tissue in lung cancer. The library came from three nested PCR rounds adapted from ARM-PCR protocols. TCRdb reprocessed the multiplex PCR reads via MiXCR and lists one record per CDR3 protein. The data hold 60,000 to 85,000 distinct CDR3 sequences, with 75% to 85% observed a single time. No cell sorting was done before RNA was extracted from the tissue. The normal lung tissue was taken more than 3 cm from the tumor edge. CDR3 length: 16 residues. The V end lost 9 bases, the J end lost 6 bases, and 24 bases lay between the germline ends.

Sequencing used distant non-tumor lung tissue. The sequence derives from a man between 60 and 70 years old with non-small cell lung cancer. The chain uses TRBV12-3 or TRBV12-4 and TRBJ2-1, with a tentative D call TRBD2 (7 bases). CDR3 nucleotides: TGTGCCAGTGGCCCGAGGGGGGCTAGCGGACCCAATGAGCAGTTCTTC. Translating gives CASGPRGASGPNEQFF.